Given below is one TCR beta chain in context. PCR involved 60 Vbeta and 13 Jbeta primers. The protocol was immunoSEQ multiplex PCR, while the TCRdb copy is restricted to in-frame clones and leaves out a portion. The data contain about 200,000 clones, under 85% of them singletons. Germline V gives CDR1 SGDLS, CDR2 YYNGEE. The CDR3 covers 14 residues. Trimming removed 4 bases at V and 5 bases at J, with 15 bases between. These data belong to a study of cytomegalovirus exposure and HLA in healthy donors. Across the study: Most donors, less than 85% of more than 300 genotyped, fell in the Caucasian-associated ancestry cluster.

The V gene is TRBV9, the J gene TRBJ1-1, with TRBD1 as a possible D gene (5 bases). This TCR was recovered from a man between 45 and 60 years old in good health and CMV-seronegative. Sequencing used PBMCs. CDR3 sequence: CASSQGDVRTEAFF. The CDR3 bases are TGTGCCAGCAGCCAAGGGGATGTGCGGACTGAAGCTTTCTTT.